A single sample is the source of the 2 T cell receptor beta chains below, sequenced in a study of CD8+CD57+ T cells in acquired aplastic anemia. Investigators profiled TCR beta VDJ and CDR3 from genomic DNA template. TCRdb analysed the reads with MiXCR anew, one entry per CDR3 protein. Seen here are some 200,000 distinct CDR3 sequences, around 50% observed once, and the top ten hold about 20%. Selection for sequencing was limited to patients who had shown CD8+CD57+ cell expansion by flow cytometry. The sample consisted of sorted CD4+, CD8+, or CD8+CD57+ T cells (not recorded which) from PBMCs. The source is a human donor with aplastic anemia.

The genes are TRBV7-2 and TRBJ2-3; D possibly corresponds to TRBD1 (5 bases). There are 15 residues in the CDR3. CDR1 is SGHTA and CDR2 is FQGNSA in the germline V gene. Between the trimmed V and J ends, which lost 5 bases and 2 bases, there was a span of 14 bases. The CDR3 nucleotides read TGTGCCAGCAGCCGCAACCGACAGTCCACAGATACGCAGTATTTT. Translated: CASSRNRQSTDTQYF.

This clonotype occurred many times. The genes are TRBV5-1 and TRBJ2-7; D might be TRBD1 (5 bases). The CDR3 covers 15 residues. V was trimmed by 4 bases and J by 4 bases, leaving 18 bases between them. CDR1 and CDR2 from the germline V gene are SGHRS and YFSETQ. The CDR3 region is CASSLEGAVRYEQYF. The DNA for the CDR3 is TGCGCCAGCAGCCTTGAAGGGGCGGTAAGGTACGAGCAGTACTTC.